This TCR beta chain was obtained from a study of spatial heterogeneity in lung cancer. Points from the study as a whole: Tumoral mutation counts were tracked by counts of expanded intratumoral alpha and beta TCRs. Ubiquitous and regional nonsynonymous mutations were tracked by counts of ubiquitous and regional expanded TCRs, respectively.

As to time point: sample taken at primary tumor resection. From the 5' RACE reads, TCRdb called clonotypes with MiXCR, one entry per CDR3 protein. Here the sample spans 9,000 to 13,000 distinct CDR3 sequences, more than 10% being singletons. This CDR3 comprises 14 residues. CDR1 and CDR2 from the germline V gene are SGHAT and FQNNGV. V lost 4 bases to trimming and J lost 0 bases, with 9 bases between them. This clonotype was observed many times. Its antigen is still unknown. This TCR was sampled from a male donor with early-stage non-small cell lung cancer. The chain is built from TRBV11-2 and TRBJ2-5; no clear D. The material was lung tumor tissue, obtained at surgery. In DNA form, the CDR3 reads TGTGCCAGCAGCTCCGACTGGGACCAAGAGACCCAGTACTTC. Amino acids: CASSSDWDQETQYF.